The 30 T cell receptor beta chains below were found in one sample sequenced in a study of shared clonotypes between healthy human individuals. Here immunoSEQ multiplex PCR was the method, and the copy in TCRdb shows in-frame clones only, minus some. The sample lists roughly 2,500,000 clones; approximately 94% were seen once. Sequencing was performed on naive CD4+ T cells from PBMCs. Specified subset: CD45RA+ positively selected. Receptor source: a man younger than 30 in good health. Some clones in this sample may be carry-over from other donors' samples.

The rearrangement uses TRBV18 and TRBJ2-1; TRBD1 is a possible D gene (6 bases). The V end was cut by 4 bases, the J end by 6 bases, with 19 bases between. Germline V gene data show CDR1 as KGHSH and CDR2 as LQKENI. This CDR3 has 16 amino acids. The DNA of the CDR3 is TGTGCCAGCTCACGGTTGGGGGCAGGGACCGGCAATGAGCAGTTCTTC. Translated, it gives CASSRLGAGTGNEQFF.

The CDR3: CASSESPRETQYF. For the CDR3, the DNA is TGTGCCAGCAGTGAATCCCCGAGAGAGACCCAGTACTTC. The rearrangement joins TRBV25-1 to TRBJ2-5, with no clear D. Trimming shortened V by 1 base and J by 4 bases, and 7 bases separated the two germline ends. The CDR3 totals 13 residues. Germline V gives CDR1 MGHDK, CDR2 SYGVNS. Complete variable domain (other parts from reference TRBV25-1 and TRBJ2-5): EADIYQTPRYLVIGTGKKITLECSQTMGHDKMYWYQQDPGMELHLIHYSYGVNSTEKGDLSSESTVSRIRTEHFPLTLESARPSHTSQYLCASSESPRETQYFGPGTRLLVL.

This chain uses TRBV7-2 with TRBJ2-7; 7 bases are shared with TRBD1. Trimming at V came to 6 bases and at J to 2 bases, leaving 10 bases not matched to a gene. This CDR3 has 15 residues. Germline values: CDR1 SGHTA, CDR2 FQGNSA. CDR3 nucleotides: TGTGCCAGCAGTCCTGGGAGAGGGGGCCCCTACGAGCAGTACTTC. This sequence encodes CASSPGRGGPYEQYF.

As concerns this clone: This sample includes further DNA sequences coding for the same CDR3. The V call is TRBV28, the J call TRBJ2-7; D call uncertain. Trimming pared 4 bases from V and 4 bases from J, leaving 8 bases between. The CDR3 totals 12 residues. CDR1 is MDHEN, CDR2 SYDVKM, per germline. The CDR3 loop is CASSSREYEQYF. As DNA, the CDR3 is TGTGCCAGCAGTTCAAGGGAATACGAGCAGTACTTC.

The chain carries TRBV5-1 and TRBJ2-7; tentative D call: TRBD1 (5 bases). V lost 1 base to trimming and J lost 5 bases, with 13 bases between them. Looked up from germline, CDR1 is SGHRS and CDR2 is YFSETQ. The CDR3 totals 14 residues. CDR3 DNA sequence: TGCGCCAGCAGCTTGATACCAGGGTTCAACGAGCAGTACTTC. It encodes CASSLIPGFNEQYF.

The chain employs TRBV5-1 and TRBJ1-1, with 7 positions matching TRBD1. V dropped 0 bases and J dropped 0; count of bases not matched to a gene: 8. There are 17 residues in the CDR3. Per the germline V gene, CDR1 is SGHRS and CDR2 is YFSETQ. The DNA of the CDR3 is TGCGCCAGCAGCTTGGTCTACAGGGGCCCTATGAACACTGAAGCTTTCTTT. It translates to CASSLVYRGPMNTEAFF.

The V call is TRBV7-2, the J call TRBJ2-7; 7 bases are a match to TRBD2. The germline V gene has CDR1 SGHTA and CDR2 FQGNSA. This CDR3 comprises 14 residues. Unmatched junction bases numbered 6, after V lost 5 bases and J lost 2 bases. This CDR3 reads CASSRAGLTYEQYF. DNA for the CDR3: TGTGCCAGCAGCCGAGCGGGACTCACCTACGAGCAGTACTTC.

Comments on this clone: The sample carries other DNA sequences with the same CDR3. This chain joins TRBV28 and TRBJ1-5; D remains unclear. This CDR3 has 13 amino acids. V lost 2 bases and J 0 bases, leaving 2 bases between the germline ends. The V gene's germline CDR1 is MDHEN and CDR2 SYDVKM. The CDR3 protein is CASSLLSNQPQHF. In DNA form, the CDR3 reads TGTGCCAGCAGTTTACTTAGCAATCAGCCCCAGCATTTT.

This clone has just one count. The CDR3 region is CASNLGTAPYTGELFF. Written as DNA, the CDR3 is TGTGCCAGCAACCTCGGGACAGCTCCCTACACCGGGGAGCTGTTTTTT. The chain has TRBV11-2 and TRBJ2-2, with TRBD1 matching 7 bases. Trimming took 7 bases from V and 3 from J; bases not matched to a gene: 11. Germline V gene lookup returns CDR1 SGHAT and CDR2 FQNNGV. This CDR3 is built from 16 residues.

V usage is TRBV2 and J usage is TRBJ1-4, with D perhaps matching TRBD1 (5 bases). The CDR3 has 13 amino acids. Germline V lookup: CDR1 SNHLY, CDR2 FYNNEI. Trimming removed 7 bases from V and 6 bases from J, with 12 bases in between. The CDR3 nucleotides are TGTGCCAGCACTATAGTCAGGGATGAAAAACTGTTTTTT. Its translation: CASTIVRDEKLFF.

The chain has TRBV11-2 and TRBJ1-6; D gene ambiguous. Germline CDR1 and CDR2: SGHAT and FQNNGV. With 6 bases removed from V and 0 bases from J, the gap between germline ends came to 9 bases. This CDR3 spans 15 amino acids. CDR3 nucleotide sequence: TGTGCCAGCAGGGCTTTGAGCTCCTATAATTCACCCCTCCACTTT. Amino acid sequence: CASRALSSYNSPLHF.

The chain links TRBV5-1 to TRBJ1-3; D remains ambiguous. This CDR3 region has 14 residues. Germline V lookup: CDR1 SGHRS, CDR2 YFSETQ. The V and J ends lost 1 base and 8 bases respectively, with 13 bases between them. The CDR3 loop is CASSLMPGEDTIYF. CDR3 coding DNA: TGCGCCAGCAGCTTGATGCCCGGGGAGGACACCATATATTTT.

About this clone: This CDR3 is also generated by other DNA sequences in the sample. The genes are TRBV6-5 and TRBJ2-7; maybe TRBD1 (5 bases). CDR1 is MNHEY, CDR2 SVGAGI, per germline. CDR3 length: 12 amino acids. Trimming removed 5 bases at V and 4 bases at J, with 9 bases between. Written as DNA, the CDR3 is TGTGCCAGCAGTACTCAGGGATACGAGCAGTACTTC. It specifies CASSTQGYEQYF.

With regard to this clone: At the DNA level, this CDR3 is encoded by other sequences in the same sample as well. This rearrangement joins TRBV7-9 to TRBJ2-5; D not resolved. V lost 5 bases to trimming and J lost 2 bases, with 3 bases between them. CDR3 size: 11 residues. The germline V gene has CDR1 SEHNR and CDR2 FQNEAQ (reference sequence). The CDR3 spells CASSLQETQYF. DNA of the CDR3: TGTGCCAGCAGCCTGCAAGAGACCCAGTACTTC.

This clone appeared a single time. The V and J genes are TRBV12-2 and TRBJ2-7; the table's D call, TRBD1, was not checked against the DNA. TRBV12-2 is classified as a pseudogene. This CDR3 contains 15 residues. CDR3 protein: CASRLPGQGSYEQYF. The CDR3 nucleotides read TGTGCAAGTCGCTTACCGGGACAGGGATCCTACGAGCAGTACTTC.

The rearrangement joins TRBV28 to TRBJ2-1; D is unclear. The CDR3 extends over 11 amino acids. Trimming took 8 bases from V and 8 from J, leaving 10 bases between them. Looked up from germline, CDR1 is MDHEN and CDR2 is SYDVKM. The CDR3 region has the DNA TGTGCCAGCGGTGGGTTTCATGAGCAGTTCTTC. Its translation: CASGGFHEQFF.

As for this clone: This same CDR3 is encoded by further DNA sequences in the sample. This chain connects TRBV5-1 to TRBJ2-7; no definite D call. Germline V gene sequence: CDR1 SGHRS, CDR2 YFSETQ. The CDR3 extends over 13 amino acids. V was cut by 0 bases and J by 4 bases, with 8 bases left in between. CDR3 bases: TGCGCCAGCAGCTTGGTGGGAACATACGAGCAGTACTTC. It encodes CASSLVGTYEQYF.

On this clone: Other DNA sequences in this specimen translate into the identical CDR3. The V call is TRBV5-1, the J call TRBJ1-1; the match to TRBD1 covers 8 bases. The V and J ends lost 1 base and 3 bases, in that order; junction bases with no gene match: 2. The CDR3 covers 14 residues. The germline V gene has CDR1 SGHRS and CDR2 YFSETQ. The CDR3 is CASSLQGADTEAFF. CDR3 nucleotides: TGCGCCAGCAGCTTGCAGGGGGCGGACACTGAAGCTTTCTTT.

The chain employs TRBV28 and TRBJ2-1; 7 nucleotides align to TRBD1. Germline V gene sequence: CDR1 MDHEN, CDR2 SYDVKM. The V gene end was trimmed by 2 bases and the J gene end by 16 bases; junction bases not matched to a gene: 8. The CDR3 covers 12 residues. The CDR3 reads CASSLKGGADFF. The CDR3 nucleotides read TGTGCCAGCAGTTTAAAAGGGGGCGCGGATTTCTTC.

The chain joins TRBV27 to TRBJ2-3, with D perhaps matching TRBD2 (6 bases). The CDR3 extends over 16 amino acids. Per germline, CDR1 MNHEY and CDR2 SMNVEV (reference sequence). V lost 7 bases and J 6 bases, leaving 23 bases between the germline ends. The CDR3 spells CASNRLGRGSGDTQYF. As DNA, the CDR3 is TGTGCCAGCAATCGATTAGGGCGGGGTTCGGGTGATACGCAGTATTTT.

V usage is TRBV5-1 and J usage is TRBJ2-2, with D hard to call. V lost 4 bases, J lost 7 bases, and 20 bases lay in between. The CDR3 covers 16 residues. The V gene's germline CDR1 is SGHRS and CDR2 YFSETQ. CDR3 bases: TGCGCCAGCAGCCCTCGCTCCCGAAAAGACGGCGGGGAGCTGTTTTTT. Protein: CASSPRSRKDGGELFF. Combining the CDR3 with reference TRBV5-1 and TRBJ2-2 gives the whole variable domain KAGVTQTPRYLIKTRGQQVTLSCSPISGHRSVSWYQQTPGQGLQFLFEYFSETQRNKGNFPGRFSGRQFSNSRSEMNVSTLELGDSALYLCASSPRSRKDGGELFFGEGSRLTVL.

This chain joins TRBV7-2 and TRBJ2-3, with 10 nucleotides matching TRBD2. The germline V gene encodes CDR1 SGHTA and CDR2 FQGNSA. The CDR3 is 16 residues long. V was clipped by 2 bases and J by 1 base; unmatched bases: 3. The CDR3 DNA reads as TGTGCCAGCAGCTTAAGTGGGACTAGCGGCACAGATACGCAGTATTTT. Translating gives CASSLSGTSGTDTQYF.

The gene calls are TRBV7-9 and TRBJ1-1; TRBD1 is a possible D gene (6 bases). The CDR3 sequence is 15 residues long. The germline V gene has CDR1 SEHNR and CDR2 FQNEAQ (reference sequence). The V and J ends lost 8 bases and 1 base respectively, with 17 bases between them. The CDR3 here is CASALGAGSNTEAFF. The CDR3 DNA follows: TGTGCCAGCGCCTTGGGGGCCGGATCGAACACTGAAGCTTTCTTT.

The gene calls are TRBV7-3 and TRBJ2-3; unclear D gene. From germline, CDR1 is SGHTA and CDR2 FQGTGA. This CDR3 has 14 amino acids. The germline V and J ends were trimmed by 5 bases and 7 bases, with 16 bases remaining between them. CDR3 protein: CASSALNAPNTQYF. The CDR3 DNA reads TGTGCCAGCAGCGCGTTAAATGCCCCTAATACGCAGTATTTT.

The chain carries TRBV7-2 and TRBJ1-2, with a possible D match to TRBD1 (5 bases). The CDR3 contains 15 residues. Germline lookup yields CDR1 SGHTA and CDR2 FQGNSA. V lost 2 bases, J lost 4 bases, and 14 bases lay in between. The CDR3 DNA follows: TGTGCCAGCAGCTTATTGGCAGGGACGACCTATGGCTACACCTTC. Translated: CASSLLAGTTYGYTF.

In this sample, this clone turned up once. V and J are TRBV14 and TRBJ1-3; D uncertain. Trimming removed 3 bases from V and 4 bases from J, with 13 bases in between. CDR3 size: 15 residues. Germline V CDR1 and CDR2: SGHDN, FVKESK. The CDR3 loop is CASSHQSHPGNTIYF. CDR3 sequence (DNA): TGTGCCAGCAGCCACCAAAGCCACCCCGGAAACACCATATATTTT.

V is TRBV7-2 and J is TRBJ1-6; D uncertain. The CDR3 loop spans 15 amino acids. V shed 5 bases and J shed 5 bases, with 13 bases lying between them. Germline V gene sequence: CDR1 SGHTA, CDR2 FQGNSA. The CDR3 region is CASSPSALNNSPLHF. CDR3 DNA sequence: TGTGCCAGCAGCCCCTCTGCACTGAATAATTCACCCCTCCACTTT.

The chain employs TRBV7-2 and TRBJ2-3; D gene uncertain. V lost 4 bases, J lost 2 bases, and 10 bases lay in between. Germline assignment: CDR1 SGHTA and CDR2 FQGNSA. CDR3 size: 14 residues. CDR3 nucleotides: TGTGCCAGCAGCTCAGCCTTAGCCACAGATACGCAGTATTTT. Translating it yields CASSSALATDTQYF.

The chain is built from TRBV10-3 and TRBJ2-5; the D gene is possibly TRBD2 (5 bases). The V end lost 11 bases, the J end lost 4 bases, and 14 bases lay between the germline ends. The CDR3 length is 12 residues. Germline V gene lookup returns CDR1 ENHRY and CDR2 SYGVKD. Here the CDR3 reads CAAHSGRETQYF. The CDR3 coding sequence is TGTGCCGCCCACTCGGGAAGAGAGACCCAGTACTTC.

The chain carries TRBV28 and TRBJ2-7; 12 nucleotides match TRBD1. Germline trimming cut 7 bases from V and 5 bases from J; bases unmatched to any gene: 6. The germline CDR1 and CDR2 sequences are MDHEN and SYDVKM. The CDR3 is 14 amino acids. For the CDR3, the DNA is TGTGCCAGCAAGATTGGGACAGGGGGCCACGAGCAGTACTTC. Its translation is CASKIGTGGHEQYF.